This TCR beta chain was sequenced in a study of cytomegalovirus exposure and HLA in healthy donors. Across the study: In a later analysis, the 120 or so validation repertoires were reported to have used the same platform as the 600 to 800 first-cohort repertoires.

Broader study findings: Reports credit the classifier with highly specific, highly sensitive diagnosis of cytomegalovirus status. The authors enumerated over 150 TCR beta chains as linked to cytomegalovirus. Testing in vitro showed a few CMV-associated chains specific for CMV antigens.

Sequencing used immunoSEQ multiplex PCR; TCRdb keeps in-frame clones, though not all of them. The sample lists over 100,000 clones; about nine tenths were seen once. Turning to this clone: Its specificity is unknown.

The germline V and J ends were trimmed by 5 bases and 4 bases, with 12 bases remaining between them. The CDR3 has 13 residues. Germline V CDR1 and CDR2: MNHNY, SVGAGI (reference sequence). The origin of this receptor is a woman aged 18-35 years in good health and CMV-seronegative. Sequenced sample: PBMCs. The genes are TRBV6-6 and TRBJ2-7, with D possibly matching TRBD1 (6 bases). Here the CDR3 DNA reads TGTGCCAGCAGTCCGGGACATAGATACGAGCAGTACTTC. It translates to CASSPGHRYEQYF.